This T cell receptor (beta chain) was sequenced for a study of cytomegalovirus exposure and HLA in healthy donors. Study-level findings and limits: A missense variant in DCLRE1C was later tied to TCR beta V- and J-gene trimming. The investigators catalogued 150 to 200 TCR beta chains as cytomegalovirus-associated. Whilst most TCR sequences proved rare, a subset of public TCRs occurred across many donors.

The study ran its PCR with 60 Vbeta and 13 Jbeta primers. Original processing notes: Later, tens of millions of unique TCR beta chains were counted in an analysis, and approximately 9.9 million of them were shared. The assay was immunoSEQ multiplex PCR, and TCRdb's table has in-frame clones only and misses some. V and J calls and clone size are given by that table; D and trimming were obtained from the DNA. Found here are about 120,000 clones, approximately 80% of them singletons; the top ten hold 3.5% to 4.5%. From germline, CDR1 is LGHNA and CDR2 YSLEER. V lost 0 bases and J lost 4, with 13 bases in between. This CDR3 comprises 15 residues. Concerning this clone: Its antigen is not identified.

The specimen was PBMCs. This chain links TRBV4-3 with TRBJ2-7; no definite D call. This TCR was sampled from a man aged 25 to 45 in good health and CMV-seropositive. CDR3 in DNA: TGCGCCAGCAGCCAAGATATCCGACTTTCTTACGAGCAGTACTTC. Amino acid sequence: CASSQDIRLSYEQYF.